This record looks at one T cell receptor (beta chain) sequence and its context. Germline loops: CDR1 MNHEY, CDR2 SMNVEV (reference sequence). The CDR3 is made up of 16 amino acids. V lost 5 bases to trimming and J lost 7 bases; unmatched junction nucleotides: 11. The record originates from a study of control samples from healthy donors and cancer patients. Profiling relied on immunoSEQ multiplex PCR, and the TCRdb table lists in-frame clones only, not all of them. The sample has roughly 130,000 clones; about 88% are singletons. The rearrangement uses TRBV27 and TRBJ2-1; TRBD1 aligns across 10 bases. Sequencing used blood. The TCR originated in a man aged 45-65 years in good health. The CDR3: CASSRPTGQGENEQFF. The CDR3 DNA sequence: TGTGCCAGCAGTCGCCCTACCGGACAGGGGGAAAATGAGCAGTTCTTC.